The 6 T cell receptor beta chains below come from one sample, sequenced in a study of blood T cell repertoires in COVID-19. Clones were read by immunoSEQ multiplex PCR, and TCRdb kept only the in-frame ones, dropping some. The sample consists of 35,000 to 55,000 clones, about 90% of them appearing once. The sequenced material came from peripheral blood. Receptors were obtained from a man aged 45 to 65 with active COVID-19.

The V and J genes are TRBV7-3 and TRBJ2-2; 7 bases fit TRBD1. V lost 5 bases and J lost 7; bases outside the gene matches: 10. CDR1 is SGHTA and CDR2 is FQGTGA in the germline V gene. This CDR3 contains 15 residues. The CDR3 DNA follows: TGTGCCAGCAGCCCCCGGGACAGAGGAATCGGGGAGCTGTTTTTT. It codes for CASSPRDRGIGELFF.

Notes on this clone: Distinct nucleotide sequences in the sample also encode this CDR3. CDR3 sequence: CASSLRGEQYF. The CDR3 DNA is TGTGCCAGCAGCCTGCGGGGCGAGCAGTACTTC. This chain uses TRBV6-5 with TRBJ2-7; the D gene is possibly TRBD2 (6 bases). V lost 6 bases and J lost 6, with 9 bases in between. Germline lookup yields CDR1 MNHEY and CDR2 SVGAGI. The CDR3 spans 11 residues.

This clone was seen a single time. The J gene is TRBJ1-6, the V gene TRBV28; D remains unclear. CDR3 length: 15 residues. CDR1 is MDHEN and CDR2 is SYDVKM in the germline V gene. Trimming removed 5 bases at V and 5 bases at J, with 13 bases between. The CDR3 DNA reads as TGTGCCAGCAGTCCCCGGGGAAGGGATAATTCACCCCTCCACTTT. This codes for CASSPRGRDNSPLHF.

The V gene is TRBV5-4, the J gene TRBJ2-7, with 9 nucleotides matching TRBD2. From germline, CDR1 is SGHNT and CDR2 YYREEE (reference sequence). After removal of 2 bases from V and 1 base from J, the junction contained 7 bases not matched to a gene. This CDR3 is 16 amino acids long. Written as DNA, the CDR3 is TGTGCCAGCAGCTTCGGCGGGGGGGCGAGATCCTACGAGCAGTACTTC. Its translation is CASSFGGGARSYEQYF.

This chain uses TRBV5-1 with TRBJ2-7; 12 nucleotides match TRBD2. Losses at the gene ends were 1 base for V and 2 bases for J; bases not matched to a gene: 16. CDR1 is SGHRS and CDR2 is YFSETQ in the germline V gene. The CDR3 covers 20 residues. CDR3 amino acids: CASSLMVRTGTSGFPYEQYF. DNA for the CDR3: TGCGCCAGCAGCTTGATGGTTAGGACAGGGACTAGCGGGTTCCCCTACGAGCAGTACTTC.

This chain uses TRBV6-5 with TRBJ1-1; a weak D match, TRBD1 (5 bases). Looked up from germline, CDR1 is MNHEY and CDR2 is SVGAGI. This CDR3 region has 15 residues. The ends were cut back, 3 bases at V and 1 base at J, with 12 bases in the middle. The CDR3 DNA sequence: TGTGCCAGCAGTTATGGGGCCTATCCGAACACTGAAGCTTTCTTT. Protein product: CASSYGAYPNTEAFF.